This TCR beta chain was identified during a study of T cell responses to AZD1222 COVID-19 vaccine. Study results and caveats: A mostly white British donor set with more females was recruited, and clonal diversity was possibly underestimated. Baseline antibody screening turned up just a handful of seropositive AZD1222 recipients.

Points on this clone: No antigen is known for it.

The table came from immunoSEQ multiplex PCR; TCRdb's copy has only in-frame clones and leaves some out. The sample lists some 120,000 clones; 65% to 85% were seen once. V lost 7 bases and J 10 bases, leaving 26 bases between the germline ends. There are 16 residues in the CDR3. The germline V gene encodes CDR1 MDHEN and CDR2 SYDVKM. J is TRBJ2-1 and V is TRBV28, with D tentatively TRBD1 or TRBD2 (5 bases each). This material consisted of peripheral blood, taken on day 0 of AZD1222 vaccination. This clonotype originated in an adult in good health. CDR3 bases: TGTGCCAGCACCGGAGCCGGGACCAATGTCGGTAGGGAGCAGTTCTTC. Protein sequence: CASTGAGTNVGREQFF.